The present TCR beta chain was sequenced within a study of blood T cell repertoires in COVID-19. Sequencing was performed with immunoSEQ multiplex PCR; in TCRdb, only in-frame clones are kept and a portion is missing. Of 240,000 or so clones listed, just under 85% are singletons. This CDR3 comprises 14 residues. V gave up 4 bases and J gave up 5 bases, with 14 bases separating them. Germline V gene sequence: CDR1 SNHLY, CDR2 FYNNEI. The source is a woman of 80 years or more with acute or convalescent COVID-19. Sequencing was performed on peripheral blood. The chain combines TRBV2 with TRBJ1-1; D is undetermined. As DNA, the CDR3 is TGTGCCAGCAGTGCCGGGATGGGAAGGACTGAAGCTTTCTTT. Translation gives CASSAGMGRTEAFF.